This is a list of T cell receptor beta chains from one sample in a study of blood T cell repertoires in COVID-19. Profiled with immunoSEQ multiplex PCR; TCRdb holds only in-frame clones, not every one. Of approximately 220,000 clones listed, 80% are singletons. The sample consisted of PBMCs or T cells enriched from blood (not recorded which). Receptor source: a woman in her thirties or forties with acute COVID-19. Both conserved end residues are part of each CDR3. The order of the fields is V gene, J gene, D gene, clone size, CDR3 protein, CDR3 DNA. A D gene is named only where the DNA matches it firmly. Size tells how often a clone was seen (once, few, many) or the class of an expanded clone, and some rows leave it out.

TRBV25-1	TRBJ2-5	TRBD1	.	CASSEGSGTGGTQYF	TGTGCCAGCAGTGAGGGCTCCGGGACAGGAGGGACCCAGTACTTC
TRBV5-1	TRBJ2-1	.	.	CASSLLLDGASNNEQFF	TGCGCCAGCAGCCTCCTCCTTGATGGGGCTTCAAACAATGAGCAGTTCTTC
TRBV5-1	TRBJ2-3	TRBD2	.	CASKVLAGVETDTQYF	TGCGCCAGCAAAGTCCTAGCGGGAGTTGAGACAGATACGCAGTATTTT
TRBV28	TRBJ2-7	.	.	CASSNRRSYEQYF	TGTGCCAGCAGTAACAGGCGGTCCTACGAGCAGTACTTC
TRBV19	TRBJ1-5	.	.	CAIGGTNSNQPQHF	TGTGCCATCGGTGGGACAAATAGCAATCAGCCCCAGCATTTT
TRBV27	TRBJ1-4	TRBD1	.	CASRQISGTGLKLFF	TGTGCCAGCAGACAAATATCCGGGACAGGGCTGAAACTGTTTTTT
TRBV9	TRBJ1-1	.	.	CASSSGQKNTEAFF	TGTGCCAGCAGCTCCGGACAGAAGAACACTGAAGCTTTCTTT
TRBV29-1	TRBJ2-5	TRBD2	.	CSVRRGGETQYF	TGCAGCGTCCGGCGCGGGGGGGAGACCCAGTACTTC
TRBV5-5	TRBJ1-1	.	.	CASSRGRGTEAFF	TGTGCCAGCAGCCGGGGCAGGGGCACTGAAGCTTTCTTT
TRBV28	TRBJ1-4	TRBD1	.	CASSPGTGAQTNEKLFF	TGTGCCAGCAGTCCGGGGACAGGTGCGCAAACTAATGAAAAACTGTTTTTT
TRBV11-2	TRBJ2-5	.	.	CASSLRGGDFGTQYF	TGTGCCAGCAGCTTAAGGGGGGGAGATTTTGGGACCCAGTACTTC
TRBV28	TRBJ2-2	.	.	CASRGPSMSGELFF	TGTGCCAGCAGGGGGCCCAGCATGTCCGGGGAGCTGTTTTTT
TRBV6-5	TRBJ2-7	TRBD1	few	CASGDRGGQSEQYF	TGTGCCAGCGGGGACAGAGGGGGACAGTCCGAGCAGTACTTC
TRBV18	TRBJ2-1	.	.	CASSRDSWGSNEQFF	TGTGCCAGCTCACGGGACTCTTGGGGTTCCAATGAGCAGTTCTTC
TRBV7-6	TRBJ2-2	.	.	CASSLGVGGGDTGELFF	TGTGCCAGCAGCTTAGGAGTTGGAGGGGGGGACACCGGGGAGCTGTTTTTT
TRBV19	TRBJ2-3	TRBD2	.	CASKASGVGTDTQYF	TGTGCCAGTAAGGCTAGCGGGGTCGGCACAGATACGCAGTATTTT
TRBV6-5	TRBJ2-3	.	.	CASSYSIQGIPDTQYF	TGTGCCAGCAGTTACTCGATTCAGGGCATCCCAGATACGCAGTATTTT
TRBV30	TRBJ2-1	TRBD2	.	CAWSTAGVYEQFF	TGTGCCTGGAGTACAGCGGGAGTGTATGAGCAGTTCTTC
TRBV3-1/TRBV3-2	TRBJ1-1	.	.	CASSQVESRAFF	TGTGCCAGCAGCCAAGTGGAGTCTCGGGCTTTCTTT
TRBV12-5	TRBJ1-3	.	.	CASGHGNTIYF	TGTGCTAGTGGTCATGGAAACACCATATATTTT
TRBV30	TRBJ1-2	TRBD1	once	CAWKFQGAQGYTF	TGTGCCTGGAAATTCCAGGGGGCGCAAGGCTACACCTTC
TRBV19	TRBJ1-2	.	.	CASSKDRGGYGYTF	TGTGCCAGTAGTAAGGACCGGGGAGGCTATGGCTACACCTTC
TRBV12-3/TRBV12-4	TRBJ1-2	TRBD1	.	CASSPDRGDGYTF	TGTGCCAGCAGTCCAGACAGGGGTGATGGCTACACCTTC
TRBV5-5	TRBJ1-4	.	.	CASSLVRGSSEKLFF	TGTGCCAGCAGCTTGGTCCGGGGATCCTCCGAAAAACTGTTTTTT
TRBV5-5	TRBJ1-1	.	.	CASSSYTEAFF	TGTGCCAGCAGCTCGTACACTGAAGCTTTCTTT
TRBV7-2	TRBJ1-5	.	.	CASSLDAGKDQPQHF	TGTGCCAGCAGCTTAGATGCAGGGAAGGATCAGCCCCAGCATTTT
TRBV3-1/TRBV3-2	TRBJ2-7	TRBD1	.	CASSRLTGGEQYF	TGTGCCAGCAGCCGACTGACAGGGGGCGAGCAGTACTTC
TRBV28	TRBJ2-7	.	.	CASSPDSYEQYF	TGTGCCAGCAGTCCTGACAGCTACGAGCAGTACTTC
TRBV7-2	TRBJ1-1	.	.	CASSLGRLTNTEAFF	TGTGCCAGCAGCTTAGGTAGACTGACGAACACTGAAGCTTTCTTT
TRBV7-8	TRBJ2-7	TRBD1	.	CASSMDRGAYEQYF	TGTGCCAGCAGCATGGACAGGGGTGCCTACGAGCAGTACTTC
TRBV13	TRBJ2-1	.	few	CASSYGTGLRDNEQFF	TGTGCCAGCAGCTACGGAACAGGGTTGAGAGACAATGAGCAGTTCTTC
TRBV7-9	TRBJ2-3	.	.	CASSLGALRDTQYF	TGTGCCAGCAGCTTAGGAGCCCTGCGGGATACGCAGTATTTT
TRBV19	TRBJ2-5	.	.	CASRGRQETQYF	TGTGCCAGTAGGGGCAGACAAGAGACCCAGTACTTC
TRBV7-8	TRBJ1-1	TRBD1	.	CASSPRTGSEAFF	TGTGCCAGCAGCCCACGGACAGGCTCTGAAGCTTTCTTT
TRBV19	TRBJ1-4	.	.	CASRPRQGEKLFF	TGTGCCAGTAGGCCCCGTCAGGGTGAAAAACTGTTTTTT
TRBV9	TRBJ1-2	TRBD1	.	CASSPGQGDGYTF	TGTGCCAGCAGTCCTGGACAGGGAGATGGCTACACCTTC
TRBV7-9	TRBJ2-3	.	.	CASSPLDKPSTDTQYF	TGTGCCAGCAGCCCCTTGGACAAGCCTAGCACAGATACGCAGTATTTT
TRBV13	TRBJ1-4	TRBD1	few	CASSLDTGGNEKLFF	TGTGCCAGCAGCTTAGACACAGGGGGCAATGAAAAACTGTTTTTT
TRBV19	TRBJ2-5	.	.	CASSIWGPQETQYF	TGTGCCAGTAGTATATGGGGGCCCCAAGAGACCCAGTACTTC
TRBV19	TRBJ1-4	.	.	CASSGGSAAEKLFF	TGTGCCAGTTCTGGCGGCAGCGCGGCTGAAAAACTGTTTTTT
TRBV7-2	TRBJ2-3	.	.	CASRSQGRRTQYF	TGTGCCAGCAGGTCGCAGGGTCGGAGAACGCAGTATTTT
TRBV3-1/TRBV3-2	TRBJ2-1	.	.	CASSQGAYNEQFF	TGTGCCAGCAGCCAAGGAGCCTACAATGAGCAGTTCTTC
TRBV7-3	TRBJ2-3	TRBD2	.	CASSLIAGAAQYF	TGTGCCAGCAGCCTTATAGCGGGAGCGGCGCAGTATTTT
TRBV7-6	TRBJ1-2	.	.	CASSLNFQADGYTF	TGTGCCAGCAGCTTAAATTTTCAAGCGGATGGCTACACCTTC
TRBV3-1/TRBV3-2	TRBJ1-2	.	many	CASSNYQGNYGYTF	TGTGCCAGCAGTAATTATCAGGGGAACTATGGCTACACCTTC
TRBV28	TRBJ1-1	.	.	CASSLANRIMNTEAFF	TGTGCCAGCAGTTTAGCTAACAGAATTATGAACACTGAAGCTTTCTTT
TRBV10-3	TRBJ2-7	.	.	CAISPEPGGMRYEQYF	TGTGCCATCAGCCCGGAACCAGGAGGGATGAGGTACGAGCAGTACTTC
TRBV6-5	TRBJ2-7	TRBD2	.	CASSRVAGYEQYF	TGTGCCAGCAGCCGGGTAGCGGGCTACGAGCAGTACTTC
TRBV30	TRBJ1-4	TRBD1	.	CAWSGTVVNEKLFF	TGTGCCTGGAGCGGGACAGTCGTTAATGAAAAACTGTTTTTT
TRBV4-2	TRBJ1-3	.	few	CASSQEATRSGNTIYF	TGTGCCAGCAGCCAAGAAGCGACCCGCTCTGGAAACACCATATATTTT
TRBV21-1	TRBJ1-1	.	.	CASSKDREANTEAFF	TGTGCCAGCAGCAAGGACAGGGAGGCCAACACTGAAGCTTTCTTT
TRBV29-1	TRBJ1-2	TRBD1	.	CSVDGTGGEGYGYTF	TGCAGCGTGGACGGGACAGGGGGCGAGGGCTATGGCTACACCTTC
TRBV2	TRBJ1-1	TRBD1	.	CASSSDRAYTEAFF	TGTGCCAGCAGTTCGGACAGGGCTTACACTGAAGCTTTCTTT
TRBV6-5	TRBJ1-4	.	.	CASMPQGGHEKLFF	TGTGCCAGCATGCCCCAGGGAGGGCATGAAAAACTGTTTTTT
TRBV9	TRBJ1-6	.	.	CASSAAPGGFPLHF	TGTGCCAGCAGCGCGGCCCCGGGTGGGTTCCCCCTCCACTTT
TRBV24-1	TRBJ1-1	.	.	CATTQDTEAFF	TGTGCCACCACACAGGACACTGAAGCTTTCTTT
TRBV29-1	TRBJ2-7	TRBD2	.	CSVTTRGGSSYEQYF	TGCAGCGTGACGACCCGGGGGGGGTCTTCCTACGAGCAGTACTTC
TRBV19	TRBJ2-7	TRBD2	.	CASSDTGLAGNYEQYF	TGTGCCAGTAGTGATACGGGACTAGCGGGAAACTACGAGCAGTACTTC
TRBV5-1	TRBJ2-2	.	once	CASSLTGRAGELFF	TGCGCCAGCAGCTTGACAGGGAGGGCCGGGGAGCTGTTTTTT